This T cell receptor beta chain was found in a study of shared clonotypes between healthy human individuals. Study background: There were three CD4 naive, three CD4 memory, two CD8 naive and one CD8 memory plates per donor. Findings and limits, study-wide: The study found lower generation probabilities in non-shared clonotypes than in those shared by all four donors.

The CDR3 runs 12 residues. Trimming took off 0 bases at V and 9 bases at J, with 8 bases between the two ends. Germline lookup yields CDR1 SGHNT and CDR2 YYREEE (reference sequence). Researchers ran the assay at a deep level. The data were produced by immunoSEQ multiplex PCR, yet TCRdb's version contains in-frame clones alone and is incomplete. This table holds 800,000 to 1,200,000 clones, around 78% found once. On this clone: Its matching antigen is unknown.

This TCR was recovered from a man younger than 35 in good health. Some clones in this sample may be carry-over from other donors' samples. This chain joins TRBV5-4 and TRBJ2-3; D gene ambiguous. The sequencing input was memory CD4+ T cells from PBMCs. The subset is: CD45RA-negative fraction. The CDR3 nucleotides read TGTGCCAGCAGCTTGGACAGAGCCACGCAGTATTTT. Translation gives CASSLDRATQYF.